Sequencing of this T cell receptor (beta chain) was carried out in a study of shared clonotypes between healthy human individuals. The table came from immunoSEQ multiplex PCR; TCRdb's copy has only in-frame clones and leaves some out. The sample has over 1.5 million clones, approximately 98% seen once. Findings of the study overall: Richness estimates generally favored naive over memory subsets.

Comments on this clone: What it binds is unknown.

This CDR3 is 14 amino acids long. J gave up 3 bases and V 4 bases, and 4 bases lay outside the gene matches. Per germline, CDR1 SGHNT and CDR2 YYREEE (reference sequence). The source of this sequence is a man aged 30 to 45 in good health. V and J are TRBV5-4 and TRBJ2-3; the match to TRBD2 covers 8 bases. Material for sequencing was naive CD4+ T cells sorted from blood. Subset of the sample: CD45RA+ positively selected. In DNA form, the CDR3 reads TGTGCCAGCAGCGCGGGACTAGGGACAGATACGCAGTATTTT. This gives the protein CASSAGLGTDTQYF.